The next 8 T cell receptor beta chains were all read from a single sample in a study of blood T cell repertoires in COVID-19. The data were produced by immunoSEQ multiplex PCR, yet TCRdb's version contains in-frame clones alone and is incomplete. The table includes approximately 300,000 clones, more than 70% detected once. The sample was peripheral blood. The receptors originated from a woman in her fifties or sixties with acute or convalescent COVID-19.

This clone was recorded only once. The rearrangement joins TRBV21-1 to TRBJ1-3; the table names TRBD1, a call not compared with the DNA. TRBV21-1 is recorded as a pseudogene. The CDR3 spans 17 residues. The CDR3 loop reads CASSKEVPRHSGNTIYF. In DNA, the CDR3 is TGTGCCAGCAGCAAAGAAGTCCCCAGACACTCTGGAAACACCATATATTTT.

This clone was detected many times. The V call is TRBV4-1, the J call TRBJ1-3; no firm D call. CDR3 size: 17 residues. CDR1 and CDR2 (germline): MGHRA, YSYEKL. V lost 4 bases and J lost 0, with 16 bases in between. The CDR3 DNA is TGCGCCAGCAGCCCTCTCGTACTAAAGAGCTCTGGAAACACCATATATTTT. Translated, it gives CASSPLVLKSSGNTIYF.

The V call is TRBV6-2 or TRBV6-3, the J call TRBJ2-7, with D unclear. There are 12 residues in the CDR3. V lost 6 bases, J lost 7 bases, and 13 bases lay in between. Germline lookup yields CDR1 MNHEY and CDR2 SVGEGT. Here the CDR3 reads CASSSTLWEQYF. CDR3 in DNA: TGTGCCAGCAGCTCGACTCTTTGGGAGCAGTACTTC.

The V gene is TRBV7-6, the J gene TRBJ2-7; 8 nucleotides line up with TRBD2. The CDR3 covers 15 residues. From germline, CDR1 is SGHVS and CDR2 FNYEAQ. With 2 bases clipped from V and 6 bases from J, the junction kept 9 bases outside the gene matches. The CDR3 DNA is TGTGCCAGCAGCTTACAACCGGGACTAGACGCCGAGCAGTACTTC. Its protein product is CASSLQPGLDAEQYF.

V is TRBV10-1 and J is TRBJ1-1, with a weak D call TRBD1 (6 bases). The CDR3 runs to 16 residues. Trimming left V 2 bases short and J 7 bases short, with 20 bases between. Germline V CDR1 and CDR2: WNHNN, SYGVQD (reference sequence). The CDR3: CASSEARSGGADEAFF. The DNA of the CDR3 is TGCGCCAGCAGTGAGGCGAGGTCGGGGGGGGCCGATGAAGCTTTCTTT.

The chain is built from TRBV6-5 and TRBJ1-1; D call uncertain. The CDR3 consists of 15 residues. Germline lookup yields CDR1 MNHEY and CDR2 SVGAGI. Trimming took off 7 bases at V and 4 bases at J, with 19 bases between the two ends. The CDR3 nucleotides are TGTGCCAGCACGACCGACTTGACGGGGAGCACTGAAGCTTTCTTT. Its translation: CASTTDLTGSTEAFF.

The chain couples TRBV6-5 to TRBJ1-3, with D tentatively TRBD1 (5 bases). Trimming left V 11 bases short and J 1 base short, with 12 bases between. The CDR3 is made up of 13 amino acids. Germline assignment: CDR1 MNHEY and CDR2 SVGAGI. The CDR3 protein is CAVGASSGNTIYF. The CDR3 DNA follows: TGTGCCGTTGGGGCCAGTTCTGGAAACACCATATATTTT.

As DNA, the CDR3 is TGCGCCAGCAGTCAAGGGGAACAGGGGACAAGGTGGTCAATGATCACAGATACGCAGTATTTT. Its translation: CASSQGEQGTRWSMITDTQYF. The chain couples TRBV23-1 to TRBJ2-3; TRBD1 matches at 7 bases. TRBV23-1 is designated an ORF whose function remains uncertain. The CDR3 loop spans 21 amino acids. J was trimmed by 2 bases and V by 2 bases; bases with no gene match: 22.